This TCR beta chain is from a study of technical replicates of blood from several donors. Germline V gene lookup returns CDR1 MDHEN and CDR2 SYDVKM. The CDR3 is made up of 15 amino acids. V lost 2 bases and J lost 0, with 9 bases in between. Profiled with immunoSEQ multiplex PCR; TCRdb holds only in-frame clones, not every one. The sample lists around 80,000 clones; over 75% were seen once. The sequenced material came from T cells isolated from PBMCs. The V call is TRBV28, the J call TRBJ2-3; the D gene is possibly TRBD2 (5 bases). This TCR was sampled from a human donor in good health. The CDR3 is CASSLTGTSTDTQYF. The CDR3 bases are TGTGCCAGCAGTTTAACGGGAACTAGCACAGATACGCAGTATTTT.